These T cell receptor beta chains were read from a single sample in a study of control samples from healthy donors and cancer patients. The method was immunoSEQ multiplex PCR; TCRdb's version includes in-frame clones alone and lacks a portion of them. The sample lists over 75,000 clones, 70% to 90% occurring once. Sequencing used blood. The receptor source for this set is a man aged 25-40 years in good health. CDR3s leave out the opening cysteine and the closing phenylalanine or tryptophan. Fields, in order: V gene, CDR3 protein.

TRBV11-1,ASSSWEGGTEAF
TRBV7-6,ASSPEPGFNQPQH
TRBV5-1,ASSLGTAANYGYT
TRBV27,ASRSQGYGGYT
TRBV5-1,ASSLPLSGANVLT
TRBV7-2,ASSLDGVDTEAF
TRBV30,AWSQQGEEQY
TRBV19,ASSPDYRPLYQPQH
TRBV7-8,ASSSLAGAADTQY
TRBV5-6,ASSSTASETQY
TRBV13,ASSPRGGSTDTQY
TRBV30,AWGPDGSSYNEQF
TRBV6-1,ASSDQGSSPLH
TRBV30,AWSVKSIKDGTENSPLH
TRBV19,ASSTAGTVYGYT
TRBV25-1,ASSERGDQPQH